The T cell receptor (beta chain) described here comes from a study of T cell responses to AZD1222 COVID-19 vaccine. TCRdb's copy holds only in-frame clones and misses some; the assay was immunoSEQ multiplex PCR. The sample records 50,000 to 70,000 clones, 75% to 90% being singletons. This CDR3 is built from 13 residues. Germline V lookup: CDR1 MNHEY, CDR2 SVGAGI. With 10 bases removed from V and 5 bases from J, the gap between germline ends came to 15 bases. The source was peripheral blood, collected 28 days after the second AZD1222 dose. The rearrangement links TRBV6-5 to TRBJ1-3, with TRBD1 as a possible D gene (6 bases). The receptor was isolated from an adult who received the AZD1222 COVID-19 vaccine. In nucleotides, the CDR3 is TGTGCCACCAGATCGGACAGAAGAAACACCATATATTTT. Amino acid sequence: CATRSDRRNTIYF.